The entry below gives a single T cell receptor (beta chain) sequence along with its context. Its antigen is currently unknown. At the DNA level, this CDR3 is encoded by other sequences in the same sample as well. This entry belongs to a study of T cell responses to AZD1222 COVID-19 vaccine. The CDR3 has 14 residues. Trimming stripped 3 bases from V and 0 bases from J, with 6 bases between. Germline loops: CDR1 LNHDA, CDR2 SQIVND (reference sequence). General study points: Spike-specific TCR depth and breadth grew after two AZD1222 doses. Only a handful of AZD1222 recipients, roughly 6 in all, had baseline seropositivity. Females made up more of the donors, who were largely white British, and clonal diversity may have come out too low.

Produced via immunoSEQ multiplex PCR; TCRdb's table is partial and in-frame only. Altogether about 63,000 clones are present, about four fifths being singletons, with the ten largest covering roughly 6%. The chain carries TRBV19 and TRBJ1-5, with D unresolved. This TCR derives from an adult who received the AZD1222 COVID-19 vaccine. The source material was peripheral blood, sampled 28 days after the second AZD1222 dose. CDR3 bases: TGTGCCAGTAGTATTCGGGATAGCAATCAGCCCCAGCATTTT. Protein: CASSIRDSNQPQHF.